Following are 10 T cell receptor beta chains from one sample sequenced in a study of OX40 agonist ivuxolimab in advanced cancers. This table comes from immunoSEQ multiplex PCR, and its TCRdb copy is limited to in-frame clones, with some not included. The repertoire holds 53,000 or so clones, with around 86% as singletons. This specimen was CD4+ or CD8+ T cells sorted from blood, taken in a trial of the OX40 agonist ivuxolimab. These TCRs come from an adult with an advanced solid tumor such as melanoma, head and neck, liver or kidney cancer.

This clone was counted a few times. V gene TRBV10-1 combines with J gene TRBJ1-1; D uncertain. Trimming removed 4 bases from V and 8 bases from J, with 14 bases in between. Germline-derived CDR1 and CDR2 are WNHNN and SYGVQD (reference sequence). The CDR3 runs to 13 residues. The CDR3 region has the DNA TGCGCCAGCAGTGGAGGATTGGCCATGGAAGCTTTCTTT. Residues: CASSGGLAMEAFF.

The chain employs TRBV7-2 and TRBJ1-1; TRBD1 matches at 11 bases. This CDR3 comprises 16 residues. Germline V gene sequence: CDR1 SGHTA, CDR2 FQGNSA. V gave up 5 bases and J gave up 3 bases; unmatched junction bases: 8. The CDR3 region has the DNA TGTGCCAGCAGCCGCCGGGACAGGGGGTCGCACACTGAAGCTTTCTTT. Encoded protein: CASSRRDRGSHTEAFF.

Only a few counts were recorded for this clone. CDR3: CAWSKGAVGNQPQHF. CDR3 DNA sequence: TGTGCCTGGAGTAAAGGGGCTGTGGGCAATCAGCCCCAGCATTTT. This chain uses TRBV30 with TRBJ1-5; TRBD1 might be the D (5 bases). The CDR3 loop spans 15 amino acids. The V end was cut by 2 bases, the J end by 2 bases, with 13 bases between. Germline V gene data show CDR1 as GTSNPN and CDR2 as SVGIG (reference sequence).

In DNA, the CDR3 is TGTGCCAGCAGGGCGACCGGGGAGCTGTTTTTT. It translates to CASRATGELFF. The genes are TRBV5-8 and TRBJ2-2; D unresolved. The CDR3 has 11 amino acids. V was cut by 5 bases and J by 5 bases, with 4 bases left in between. Germline CDR1 reads SGHTS; CDR2 reads YDEGEE.

The chain joins TRBV5-4 to TRBJ2-7, with D possibly being TRBD2 (6 bases). The CDR3 has 12 amino acids. Trimming left V 3 bases short and J 6 bases short, with 10 bases between. CDR1 is SGHNT, CDR2 YYREEE, per germline (reference sequence). CDR3 region: CASSSGTPEQYF. The CDR3 region has the DNA TGTGCCAGCAGCTCCGGGACTCCCGAGCAGTACTTC.

The chain couples TRBV7-2 to TRBJ2-1; D may be TRBD2 (5 bases). V lost 2 bases to trimming and J lost 15 bases, with 17 bases between them. The CDR3 spans 13 residues. Germline V gene data show CDR1 as SGHTA and CDR2 as FQGNSA. CDR3 coding DNA: TGTGCCAGCAGCTTAATCTCGGGAAACAGCCCGTTCTTC. It specifies CASSLISGNSPFF.

V is TRBV7-2 and J is TRBJ2-7, with a tentative D call TRBD2 (6 bases). The CDR3 consists of 16 residues. CDR1 and CDR2 from the germline V gene are SGHTA and FQGNSA. Between the trimmed V and J ends, which lost 0 bases and 3 bases, there was a span of 15 bases. In DNA form, the CDR3 reads TGTGCCAGCAGCTTAGCCTTTGGAGGGAGTAGCTACGAGCAGTACTTC. Residues: CASSLAFGGSSYEQYF. The variable domain in full, completed from reference TRBV7-2 and TRBJ2-7, reads GAGVSQSPSNKVTEKGKDVELRCDPISGHTALYWYRQSLGQGLEFLIYFQGNSAPDKSGLPSDRFSAERTGGSVSTLTIQRTQQEDSAVYLCASSLAFGGSSYEQYFGPGTRLTVT.

The J gene is TRBJ1-2, the V gene TRBV28; no clear D. CDR1 and CDR2 from the germline V gene are MDHEN and SYDVKM. Trimming cost V 6 bases and J 2 bases, with 16 bases left between them. The CDR3 has 15 amino acids. The CDR3 is CASRPYEAGNYGYTF. The DNA of the CDR3 is TGTGCCAGCAGACCTTACGAGGCGGGAAACTATGGCTACACCTTC.

The chain employs TRBV10-3 and TRBJ2-7; D unclear. The CDR3 totals 13 residues. Between the trimmed V and J ends, which lost 10 bases and 0 bases, there was a span of 13 bases. Germline V CDR1 and CDR2: ENHRY, SYGVKD. CDR3 nucleotide sequence: TGTGCCACCAGAGACGGAAGCTCCTACGAGCAGTACTTC. Its protein product is CATRDGSSYEQYF.

CDR3 nucleotide sequence: TGTGCCAGTAGTCCCGCGAGGAGCTCCTATAATTCACCCCTCCACTTT. It encodes CASSPARSSYNSPLHF. The chain recombines TRBV19 with TRBJ1-6; the D is unclear. There are 16 residues in the CDR3. Germline assignment: CDR1 LNHDA and CDR2 SQIVND (reference sequence). V dropped 5 bases and J dropped 0 bases, with 11 bases sitting between them. Full variable domain (rest looked up from reference TRBV19 and TRBJ1-6): DGGITQSPKYLFRKEGQNVTLSCEQNLNHDAMYWYRQDPGQGLRLIYYSQIVNDFQKGDIAEGYSVSREKKESFPLTVTSAQKNPTAFYLCASSPARSSYNSPLHFGNGTRLTVT.